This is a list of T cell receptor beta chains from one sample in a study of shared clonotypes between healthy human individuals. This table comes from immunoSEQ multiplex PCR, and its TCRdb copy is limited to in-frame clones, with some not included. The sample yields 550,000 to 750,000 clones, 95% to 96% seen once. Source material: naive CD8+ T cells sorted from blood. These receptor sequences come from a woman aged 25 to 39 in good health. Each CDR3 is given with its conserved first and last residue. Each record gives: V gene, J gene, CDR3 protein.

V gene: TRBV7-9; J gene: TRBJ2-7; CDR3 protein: CASSSSAKDAAYEQYF
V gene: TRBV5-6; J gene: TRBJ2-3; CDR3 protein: CASSGGQGYTDTQYF
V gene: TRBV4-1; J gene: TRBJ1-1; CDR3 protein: CASSQHPGQGANTEAFF
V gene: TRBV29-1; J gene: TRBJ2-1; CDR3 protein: CSVAVSVSYNEQFF
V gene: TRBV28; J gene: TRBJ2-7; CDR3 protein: CASIPSGYSEQYF
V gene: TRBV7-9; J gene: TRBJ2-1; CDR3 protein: CASSLAGRAIGNEQFF
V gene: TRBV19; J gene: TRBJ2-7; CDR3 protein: CASSPGQGARYEQYF
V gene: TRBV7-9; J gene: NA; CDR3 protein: CASSSRSYEQYF
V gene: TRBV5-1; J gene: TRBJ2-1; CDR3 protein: CASSSGLAGLYNEQFF
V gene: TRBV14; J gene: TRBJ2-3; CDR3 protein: CASSLGRTDTQYF
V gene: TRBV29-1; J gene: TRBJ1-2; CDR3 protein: CSVRTGNGYGYTF
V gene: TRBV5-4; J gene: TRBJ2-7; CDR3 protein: CASSLVPATGHEQYF
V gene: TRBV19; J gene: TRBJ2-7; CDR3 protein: CASSASGGYEQYF
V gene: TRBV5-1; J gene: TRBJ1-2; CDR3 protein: CASSLGDRDPYGYTF
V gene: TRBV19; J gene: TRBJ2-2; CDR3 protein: CASSSVRELFF
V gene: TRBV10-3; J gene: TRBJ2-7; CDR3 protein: CAIRRRFTYEQYF
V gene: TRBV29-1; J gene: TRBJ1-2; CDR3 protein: CSVASRVGYTF
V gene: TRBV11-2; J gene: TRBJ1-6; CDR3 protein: CASSFTGNSPLHF
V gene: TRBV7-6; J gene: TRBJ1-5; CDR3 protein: CASSLGWGQPQHF
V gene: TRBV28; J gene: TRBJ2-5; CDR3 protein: CASSLGARQETQYF
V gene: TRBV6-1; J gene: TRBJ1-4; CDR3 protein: CASSADRVFEKLFF
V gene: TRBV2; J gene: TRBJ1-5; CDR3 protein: CASLGAGNQPQHF
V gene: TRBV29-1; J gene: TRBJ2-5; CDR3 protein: CSVDSDSQEAQYF
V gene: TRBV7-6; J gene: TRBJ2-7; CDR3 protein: CASSLGDGAGYEQYF
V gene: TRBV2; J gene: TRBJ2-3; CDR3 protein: CASSEALSTSRTDTQYF
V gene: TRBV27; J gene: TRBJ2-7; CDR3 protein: CASSLYGGPYEQYF
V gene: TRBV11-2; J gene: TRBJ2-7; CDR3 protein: CASSPKYEQYF
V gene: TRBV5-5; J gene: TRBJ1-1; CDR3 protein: CASSLEGGITEAFF
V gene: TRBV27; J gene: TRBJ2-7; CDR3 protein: CASSLSQGMVEQYF
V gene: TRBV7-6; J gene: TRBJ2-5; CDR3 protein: CASSSDRGGLETQYF
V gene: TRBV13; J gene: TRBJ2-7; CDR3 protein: CASSLGRAGEQYF
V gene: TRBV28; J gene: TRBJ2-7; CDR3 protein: CASNFGDRGSYEQYF
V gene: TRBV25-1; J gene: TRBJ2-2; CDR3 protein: CASSSGLGGTGELFF
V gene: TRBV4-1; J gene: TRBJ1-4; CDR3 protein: CASSQGGGGGEKLFF
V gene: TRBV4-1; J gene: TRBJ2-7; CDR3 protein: CASSQSREDSYEQYF
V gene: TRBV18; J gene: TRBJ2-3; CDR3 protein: CASSPRRGPRTDTQYF
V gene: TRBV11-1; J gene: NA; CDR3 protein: CASRDRTSDHYEQYF
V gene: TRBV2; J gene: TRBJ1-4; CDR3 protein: CASSPSRAPRGEKLFF
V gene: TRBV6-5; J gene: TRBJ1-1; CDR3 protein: CASSLPLGTGTEAFF
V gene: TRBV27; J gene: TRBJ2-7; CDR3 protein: CASTSVGTGKDYEQYF
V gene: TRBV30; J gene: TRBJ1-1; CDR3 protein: CAWSHSWSRIEAFF